The clone carrying this T cell receptor beta chain was counted a few times. The target antigen is unknown. The data belong to a study of identical twins. Study-wide results and caveats: Analyses of zero insertions could be partly confounded by invariant MAIT and iNKT cells.

Trimming removed 6 bases at V and 7 bases at J, with 16 bases between. CDR3 length equals 15 residues. CDR1 and CDR2 (germline): PRHDT, FYEKMQ (reference sequence). Using its own MiXCR run on the 5' RACE reads, TCRdb lists one record per CDR3 protein. The table includes fewer than 900,000 distinct CDR3 sequences, approximately 18% detected once. The same sample was also studied in work on T cells expressing NK-cell markers.

The chain has TRBV13 and TRBJ1-6; a weak D match, TRBD1 (5 bases). The source of this sequence is a woman between 18 and 30 years old in good health. Sequencing was performed on PBMCs. The CDR3 reads CASRGTDLVNSPLHF. The CDR3 nucleotides read TGTGCCAGCAGAGGGACGGATCTAGTCAATTCACCCCTCCACTTT.